The 22 T cell receptor beta chains below come from one sample, sequenced in a study of CD8 T cells in Susac syndrome (dated by TCRdb to the late 2010s). Libraries were prepared through the immunoSEQ multiplex PCR assay. RNA was extracted using the RNeasy kit, and roughly 0.45 to 1 microgram was reverse transcribed with random hexamers. TCRdb reprocessed the public reads (quality trimming at Q25 with fastp, clone calling with MiXCR) and kept in-frame beta chains. Rows are combined by CDR3 protein, so each entry shows the most common genes and DNA. The table for this sample lists about 280,000 distinct CDR3 sequences; approximately 81% of them were counted only once. The ten most abundant clones make up around 0.12% of the sample. Sequenced material: CD8+ T cells from PBMCs. The receptors shown here come from a human donor with multiple sclerosis.

The chain couples TRBV9 to TRBJ2-1; TRBD1 might be the D (7 bases). Per the germline V gene, CDR1 is SGDLS and CDR2 is YYNGEE. The CDR3 sequence is 15 residues long. Deletions cut 0 bases from V and 6 bases from J, with 13 bases between. The CDR3 nucleotides are TGTGCCAGCAGCGTAGCCCAGGGGGGTAGCAATGAGCAGTTCTTC. It encodes CASSVAQGGSNEQFF.

The chain has TRBV4-1 and TRBJ1-5; 7 bases align to TRBD1. This CDR3 is built from 15 residues. Trimming cost V 3 bases and J 4 bases; bases outside gene matches: 6. Germline CDR1 is MGHRA and CDR2 is YSYEKL. This CDR3 reads CASSQPGTANQPQHF. The CDR3, as DNA: TGCGCCAGCAGCCAGCCCGGGACAGCTAATCAGCCCCAGCATTTT.

This rearrangement joins TRBV30 to TRBJ1-4; a possible D gene is TRBD1 (6 bases). The CDR3 covers 12 residues. Trimming pared 0 bases from V and 10 bases from J, leaving 9 bases between. Germline CDR1 reads GTSNPN; CDR2 reads SVGIG (reference sequence). In DNA form, the CDR3 reads TGTGCCTGGAGTGTACAGGGAGGAAAACTGTTTTTT. Protein: CAWSVQGGKLFF.

The chain employs TRBV5-1 and TRBJ1-1, with 12 positions matching TRBD1. The CDR3 loop spans 17 amino acids. J was trimmed by 8 bases and V by 3 bases; bases with no gene match: 14. Germline CDR1 and CDR2: SGHRS and YFSETQ. The CDR3 sequence: CASSSGGSGTGGLEAFF. CDR3 sequence (DNA): TGCGCCAGCAGCTCCGGCGGTTCCGGGACAGGGGGCTTGGAAGCTTTCTTT.

The chain has TRBV27 and TRBJ1-1, with D maybe TRBD1 (5 bases). This CDR3 has 14 residues. Looked up from germline, CDR1 is MNHEY and CDR2 is SMNVEV (reference sequence). Trimming cost V 5 bases and J 4 bases, with 14 bases left between them. The CDR3 loop reads CASSVGVGVTEAFF. Here the CDR3 DNA reads TGTGCCAGCAGTGTAGGGGTGGGCGTCACTGAAGCTTTCTTT.

This sequence joins TRBV20-1 and TRBJ1-4; D might be TRBD1 (6 bases). Trimming shortened V by 5 bases and J by 8 bases, and 18 bases separated the two germline ends. CDR1 is DFQATT, CDR2 SNEGSKA, per germline (reference sequence). The CDR3 is made up of 14 amino acids. CDR3 DNA: TGCAGTGCTCGAATACGGGGGCCCCGAGAAAAACTGTTTTTT. It is translated as CSARIRGPREKLFF.

The chain has TRBV7-9 and TRBJ2-1, with D perhaps being TRBD1 or TRBD2 (5 bases each). The length of the CDR3 is 16 residues. Trimming took 5 bases from V and 7 from J, leaving 21 bases between them. Germline CDR1 is SEHNR and CDR2 is FQNEAQ (reference sequence). CDR3 in amino acids: CASSPSGGKVGNEQFF. In DNA form, the CDR3 reads TGTGCCAGCAGCCCGAGTGGGGGAAAAGTGGGAAATGAGCAGTTCTTC. Full variable domain (outside the CDR3, taken from reference TRBV7-9 and TRBJ2-1): DTGVSQNPRHKITKRGQNVTFRCDPISEHNRLYWYRQTLGQGPEFLTYFQNEAQLEKSRLLSDRFSAERPKGSFSTLEIQRTEQGDSAMYLCASSPSGGKVGNEQFFGPGTRLTVL.

The chain joins TRBV9 to TRBJ2-7; no clear D. The germline V and J ends were trimmed by 1 base and 5 bases, with 13 bases remaining between them. This CDR3 comprises 14 residues. Germline CDR1 SGDLS, CDR2 YYNGEE. The CDR3 region has the DNA TGTGCCAGCAGCGTAAAATGGTTCCACGACGAGCAGTACTTC. Protein sequence: CASSVKWFHDEQYF. Full variable domain (missing parts from reference TRBV9 and TRBJ2-7): DSGVTQTPKHLITATGQRVTLRCSPRSGDLSVYWYQQSLDQGLQFLIQYYNGEERAKGNILERFSAQQFPDLHSELNLSSLELGDSALYFCASSVKWFHDEQYFGPGTRLTVT.

The chain employs TRBV29-1 and TRBJ1-1; no clear D gene. The CDR3 is 12 amino acids. From germline, CDR1 is SQVTM and CDR2 ANQGSEA. Between the trimmed V and J ends, which lost 3 bases and 2 bases, there was a span of 7 bases. The CDR3 protein is CSVDPRNTEAFF. The CDR3 region has the DNA TGCAGCGTTGACCCGAGAAACACTGAAGCTTTCTTT.

This chain joins TRBV9 and TRBJ1-6; 11 nucleotides align to TRBD1. The germline gives CDR1 SGDLS, CDR2 YYNGEE. This CDR3 region has 14 residues. Unmatched junction bases numbered 2, after V lost 3 bases and J lost 9 bases. CDR3 nucleotide sequence: TGTGCCAGCAGCGCCGGGACAGGGGGTTCACCCCTCCACTTT. This encodes CASSAGTGGSPLHF.

The gene calls are TRBV13 and TRBJ2-7, with 11 bases identical to TRBD1. The V gene end was trimmed by 5 bases and the J gene end by 4 bases; junction bases not matched to a gene: 7. The germline CDR1 and CDR2 sequences are PRHDT and FYEKMQ (reference sequence). The CDR3 is 15 residues long. The CDR3 spells CASSPGGQGGYEQYF. CDR3 sequence (DNA): TGTGCCAGCAGCCCAGGGGGACAGGGGGGATACGAGCAGTACTTC.

V is TRBV4-1 and J is TRBJ2-3; 10 bases are shared with TRBD2. Unmatched junction bases numbered 4, after V lost 2 bases and J lost 2 bases. Germline V gene data show CDR1 as MGHRA and CDR2 as YSYEKL. The CDR3 runs 16 residues. The CDR3 coding sequence is TGCGCCAGCAGCCAACTAGCGGGAGATCTCACAGATACGCAGTATTTT. Amino acids: CASSQLAGDLTDTQYF.

V and J are TRBV2 and TRBJ2-6; 7 nucleotides match TRBD1. This CDR3 contains 15 residues. Looked up from germline, CDR1 is SNHLY and CDR2 is FYNNEI. Trimming removed 9 bases from V and 0 bases from J; junction bases left unmatched: 5. CDR3 region: CASDRVGSGANVLTF. The CDR3 coding sequence is TGTGCCAGTGACAGGGTCGGCTCTGGGGCCAACGTCCTGACTTTC. Supplemented by reference TRBV2 and TRBJ2-6, the full variable domain reads EPEVTQTPSHQVTQMGQEVILRCVPISNHLYFYWYRQILGQKVEFLVSFYNNEISEKSEIFDDQFSVERPDGSNFTLKIRSTKLEDSAMYFCASDRVGSGANVLTFGAGSRLTVL.

This chain connects TRBV18 to TRBJ1-1; D is unresolved. The CDR3 sequence is 12 residues long. Germline assignment: CDR1 KGHSH and CDR2 LQKENI. With 3 bases removed from V and 3 bases from J, the gap between germline ends came to 5 bases. The CDR3 nucleotides are TGTGCCAGCTCACCTTCCTACACTGAAGCTTTCTTT. As protein: CASSPSYTEAFF.

The chain couples TRBV28 to TRBJ2-7; D unclear. The V end was cut by 8 bases, the J end by 7 bases, with 15 bases between. Germline assignment: CDR1 MDHEN and CDR2 SYDVKM. This CDR3 has 12 amino acids. The DNA of the CDR3 is TGTGCCAGCGGTCCCGGTTTGGGGGAGCAGTACTTC. It codes for CASGPGLGEQYF. Filled out from reference TRBV28 and TRBJ2-7, the complete variable domain reads DVKVTQSSRYLVKRTGEKVFLECVQDMDHENMFWYRQDPGLGLRLIYFSYDVKMKEKGDIPEGYSVSREKKERFSLILESASTNQTSMYLCASGPGLGEQYFGPGTRLTVT.

This clonotype was observed a few times. This rearrangement joins TRBV5-6 to TRBJ2-5; 9 positions agree with TRBD2. The J segment lost 5 bases and the V segment lost 0 bases, leaving 2 bases of the junction unmatched. CDR3 length: 14 residues. Germline values: CDR1 SGHDT, CDR2 YYEEEE. CDR3 nucleotide sequence: TGTGCCAGCAGCTTGGCCCTAGCGGGGGAGACCCAGTACTTC. Translation: CASSLALAGETQYF. Full variable domain (missing parts from reference TRBV5-6 and TRBJ2-5): DAGVTQSPTHLIKTRGQQVTLRCSPKSGHDTVSWYQQALGQGPQFIFQYYEEEERQRGNFPDRFSGHQFPNYSSELNVNALLLGDSALYLCASSLALAGETQYFGPGTRLLVL.

This clonotype was counted a few times. The chain is built from TRBV6-5 and TRBJ2-7; possibly TRBD1 for D (6 bases). The CDR3 totals 15 residues. Germline lookup yields CDR1 MNHEY and CDR2 SVGAGI. Trimming stripped 5 bases from V and 3 bases from J, with 17 bases between. CDR3 nucleotide sequence: TGTGCCAGCAGTGCGAAGACGACAGGACTCTACGAGCAGTACTTC. Its protein is CASSAKTTGLYEQYF.

The J gene is TRBJ2-7, the V gene TRBV7-9; D could derive from TRBD1 or TRBD2 (5 bases each). V lost 5 bases, J lost 2 bases, and 19 bases lay in between. Per germline, CDR1 SEHNR and CDR2 FQNEAQ (reference sequence). The CDR3 contains 16 residues. The CDR3 nucleotides are TGTGCCAGCAGCCCCCCCAAGGGGAGAACCCCCTACGAGCAGTACTTC. Protein sequence: CASSPPKGRTPYEQYF.

The chain recombines TRBV28 with TRBJ1-1, with unresolved D. Deletions cut 5 bases from V and 7 bases from J, with 14 bases between. CDR3 length equals 13 residues. Per germline, CDR1 MDHEN and CDR2 SYDVKM. The CDR3 is CASSLGAEVEAFF. CDR3 DNA: TGTGCCAGCAGTCTTGGAGCGGAAGTTGAAGCTTTCTTT.

This chain joins TRBV27 and TRBJ1-5, with TRBD1 matching over 7 bases. CDR3 length: 16 residues. J lost 3 bases, V lost 0 bases, and 5 bases had no gene match. Germline CDR1 and CDR2: MNHEY and SMNVEV (reference sequence). CDR3 DNA sequence: TGTGCCAGCAGTTTATCGTCGGGACAGCTCAATCAGCCCCAGCATTTT. This codes for CASSLSSGQLNQPQHF.

This chain joins TRBV29-1 and TRBJ2-1, with 7 bases matching TRBD2. V was pared by 6 bases and J by 6 bases, with 14 bases of the junction left unmatched. CDR3 size: 15 residues. CDR1 is SQVTM, CDR2 ANQGSEA, per germline. The chain's CDR3 is CSVLGLAELRNEQFF. The CDR3, as DNA: TGCAGCGTGTTGGGTCTAGCGGAGCTTCGCAATGAGCAGTTCTTC.

J is TRBJ2-2 and V is TRBV30, with TRBD1 as a possible D gene (6 bases). V lost 0 bases to trimming and J lost 2 bases, with 7 bases between them. CDR1 is GTSNPN, CDR2 SVGIG, per germline (reference sequence). This CDR3 has 14 amino acids. The CDR3 protein is CAWSVGTNTGELFF. The CDR3 nucleotides read TGTGCCTGGAGTGTCGGGACAAACACCGGGGAGCTGTTTTTT.